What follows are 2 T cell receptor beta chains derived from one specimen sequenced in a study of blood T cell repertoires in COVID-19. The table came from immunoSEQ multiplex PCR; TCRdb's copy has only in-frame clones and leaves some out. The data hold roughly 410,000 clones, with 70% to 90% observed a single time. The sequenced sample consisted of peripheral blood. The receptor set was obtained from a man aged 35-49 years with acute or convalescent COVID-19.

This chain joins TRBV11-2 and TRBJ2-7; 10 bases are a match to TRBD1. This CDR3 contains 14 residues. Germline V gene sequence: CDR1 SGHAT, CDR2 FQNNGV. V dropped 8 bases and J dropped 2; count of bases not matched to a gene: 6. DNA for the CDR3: TGTGCCAGCTTGGGACAGGGGTCCCCCTACGAGCAGTACTTC. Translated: CASLGQGSPYEQYF.

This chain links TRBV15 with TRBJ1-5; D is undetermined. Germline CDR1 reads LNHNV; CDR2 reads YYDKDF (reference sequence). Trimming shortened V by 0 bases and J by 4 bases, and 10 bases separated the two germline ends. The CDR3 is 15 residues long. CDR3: CATSRDARENQPQHF. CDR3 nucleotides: TGTGCCACCAGCAGAGACGCGAGGGAGAATCAGCCCCAGCATTTT.